This T cell receptor (beta chain) was sequenced for a study of cytomegalovirus exposure and HLA in healthy donors. Study as a whole: HLA-typed donors were the source of tens of millions of unique TCRs, which an early data release held. Study observations and caveats: TCR beta sequences reportedly predicted most subjects' HLA-A and HLA-B alleles accurately.

Comment on this clone: Its antigen is still unknown.

V was cut by 0 bases and J by 2 bases, with 13 bases left in between. Germline V gene data show CDR1 as MGHRA and CDR2 as YSYEKL. The CDR3 consists of 16 residues. PCR involved 60 Vbeta and 13 Jbeta primers. Measured with immunoSEQ multiplex PCR; TCRdb has only the in-frame clones, and not every one. Of over 120,000 clones in the sample, over 70% were seen once. Input material: PBMCs. The chain is built from TRBV4-1 and TRBJ1-1, with D perhaps TRBD1 (6 bases). This TCR was recovered from a man aged 35 to 55 in good health and CMV-seronegative. CDR3 residues: CASSQETGPPNTEAFF. The CDR3 DNA reads as TGCGCCAGCAGCCAAGAAACAGGGCCGCCAAACACTGAAGCTTTCTTT.